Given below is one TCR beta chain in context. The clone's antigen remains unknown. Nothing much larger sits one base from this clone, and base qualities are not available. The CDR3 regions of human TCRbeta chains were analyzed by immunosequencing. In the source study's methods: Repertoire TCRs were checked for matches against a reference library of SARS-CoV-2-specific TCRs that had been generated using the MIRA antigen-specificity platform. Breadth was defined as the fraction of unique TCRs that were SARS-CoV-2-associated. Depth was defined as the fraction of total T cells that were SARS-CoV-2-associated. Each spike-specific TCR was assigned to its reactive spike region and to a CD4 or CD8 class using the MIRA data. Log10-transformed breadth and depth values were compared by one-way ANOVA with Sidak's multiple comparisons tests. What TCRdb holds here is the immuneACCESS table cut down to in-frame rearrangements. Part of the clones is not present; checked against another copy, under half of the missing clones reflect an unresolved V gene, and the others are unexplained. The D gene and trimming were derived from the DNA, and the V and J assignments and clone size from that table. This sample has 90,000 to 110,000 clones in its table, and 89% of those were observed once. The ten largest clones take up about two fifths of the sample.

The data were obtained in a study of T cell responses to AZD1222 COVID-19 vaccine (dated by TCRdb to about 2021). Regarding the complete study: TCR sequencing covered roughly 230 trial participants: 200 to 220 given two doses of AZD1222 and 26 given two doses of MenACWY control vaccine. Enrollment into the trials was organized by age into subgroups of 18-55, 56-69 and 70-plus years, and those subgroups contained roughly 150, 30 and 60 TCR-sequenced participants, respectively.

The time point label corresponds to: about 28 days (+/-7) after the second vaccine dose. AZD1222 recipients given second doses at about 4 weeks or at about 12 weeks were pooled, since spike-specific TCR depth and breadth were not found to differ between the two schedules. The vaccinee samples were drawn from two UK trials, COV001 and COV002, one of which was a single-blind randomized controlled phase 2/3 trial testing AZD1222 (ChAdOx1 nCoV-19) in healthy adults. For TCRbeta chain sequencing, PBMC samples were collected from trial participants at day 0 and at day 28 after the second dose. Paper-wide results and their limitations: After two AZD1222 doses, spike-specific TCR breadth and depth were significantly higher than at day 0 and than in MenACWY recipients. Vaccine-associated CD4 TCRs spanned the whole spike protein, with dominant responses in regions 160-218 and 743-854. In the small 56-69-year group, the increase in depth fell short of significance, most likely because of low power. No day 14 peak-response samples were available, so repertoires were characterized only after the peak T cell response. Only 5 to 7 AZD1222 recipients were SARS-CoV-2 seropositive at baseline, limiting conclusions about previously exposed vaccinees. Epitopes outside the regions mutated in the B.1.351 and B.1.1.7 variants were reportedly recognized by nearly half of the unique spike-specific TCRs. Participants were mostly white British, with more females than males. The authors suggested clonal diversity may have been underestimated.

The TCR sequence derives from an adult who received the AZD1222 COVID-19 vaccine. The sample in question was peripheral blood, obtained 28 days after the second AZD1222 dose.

The nucleotide sequence reads as follows: TGTGCCAGTATTGGACAGGGGAACACTGAAGCTTTCTTT. Translated, it reads CASIGQGNTEAFF. Recombination linked TRBV19 to TRBJ1-1; 8 bases in the middle match TRBD1. The V end gives up 7 bases and the J end 1 base, leaving 2 bases in the junction not matched to a gene. The germline V gene (reference sequence) specifies LNHDA as CDR1 and SQIVND as CDR2. The CDR3 holds 13 amino acids from the cysteine to the phenylalanine. Here the CDR3 DNA is all that survives: 39 bases in frame from base 1. The full variable domain, completed from the reference TRBV19 and TRBJ1-1 proteins outside the CDR3, reads DGGITQSPKYLFRKEGQNVTLSCEQNLNHDAMYWYRQDPGQGLRLIYYSQIVNDFQKGDIAEGYSVSREKKESFPLTVTSAQKNPTAFYLCASIGQGNTEAFFGQGTRLTVV.